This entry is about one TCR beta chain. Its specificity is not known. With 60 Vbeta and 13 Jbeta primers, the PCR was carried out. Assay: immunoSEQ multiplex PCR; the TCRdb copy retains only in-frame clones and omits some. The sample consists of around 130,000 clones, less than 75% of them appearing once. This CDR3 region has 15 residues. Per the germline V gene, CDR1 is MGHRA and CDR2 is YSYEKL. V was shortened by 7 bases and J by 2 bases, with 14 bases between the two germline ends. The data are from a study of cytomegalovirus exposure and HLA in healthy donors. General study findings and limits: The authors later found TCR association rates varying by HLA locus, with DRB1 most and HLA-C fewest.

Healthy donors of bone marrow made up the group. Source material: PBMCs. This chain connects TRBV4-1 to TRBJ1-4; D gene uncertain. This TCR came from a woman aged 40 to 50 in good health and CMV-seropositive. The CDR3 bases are TGCGCCAGCAACCTCAGACTATCGACTAATGAAAAACTGTTTTTT. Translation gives CASNLRLSTNEKLFF.